This entry features one T cell receptor (beta chain) sequence. Its antigen remains unknown. Notes on the study in general: Tumor memory CD4+ T cell TCR gene usage clustered with blood and lymph node memory CD4+ cells and lymph node naive CD4+ cells.

TCRdb re-derived calls from the 5' RACE reads in MiXCR, one entry per CDR3 protein. The sample has around 44,000 distinct CDR3 sequences, over 25% seen once. Germline V gene lookup returns CDR1 SEHNR and CDR2 FQNEAQ (reference sequence). Deletions cut 1 base from V and 2 bases from J, with 9 bases between. This CDR3 has 14 residues. The chain couples TRBV7-9 to TRBJ2-7; the D gene is possibly TRBD1 (6 bases). Input material: tumor-infiltrating memory CD4+ T cells sorted from the breast tumor. Regarding subset: memory CD4+ T cells, CD4+CD45RO+CD25-. The source of this sequence is a female donor with breast cancer. CDR3 residues: CASSLEGHTYEQYF. The CDR3 region has the DNA TGTGCCAGCAGCTTAGAGGGACATACCTACGAGCAGTACTTC.